The 9 T cell receptor beta chains listed next were all sequenced from one sample in a study of T cells after yellow fever vaccination. TCRdb re-derived calls from the 5' RACE reads in MiXCR, one entry per CDR3 protein. The sample lists hundreds of thousands of distinct CDR3 sequences, over 4% occurring once. Sequencing was performed on PBMCs, taken 5 days after the yellow fever booster vaccination. Receptors originate from a young man who received the YFV17D yellow fever vaccine.

There are a few counts of this clonotype. The chain has TRBV14 and TRBJ2-5; 7 nucleotides line up with TRBD2. The J segment lost 2 bases and the V segment lost 5 bases, leaving 11 bases of the junction unmatched. CDR3 length: 16 amino acids. The V gene's germline CDR1 is SGHDN and CDR2 FVKESK. CDR3 DNA: TGTGCCAGCAGCAGTCTCGTGACTAGCTGGCAAGAGACCCAGTACTTC. This gives the protein CASSSLVTSWQETQYF. Full variable domain (remainder filled in from reference TRBV14 and TRBJ2-5): EAGVTQFPSHSVIEKGQTVTLRCDPISGHDNLYWYRRVMGKEIKFLLHFVKESKQDESGMPNNRFLAERTGGTYSTLKVQPAELEDSGVYFCASSSLVTSWQETQYFGPGTRLLVL.

J is TRBJ1-5 and V is TRBV5-5; 8 nucleotides align to TRBD1. J lost 1 base, V lost 4 bases, and 7 bases had no gene match. This CDR3 region has 16 residues. From germline, CDR1 is SGHKS and CDR2 YYEKEE (reference sequence). CDR3 in amino acids: CASSTYTGGSNQPQHF. CDR3 DNA sequence: TGTGCCAGCAGCACGTACACAGGGGGGAGCAATCAGCCCCAGCATTTT.

This clonotype was seen a handful of times. The rearrangement joins TRBV7-9 to TRBJ1-6; D unresolved. This CDR3 is built from 16 residues. The germline V gene encodes CDR1 SEHNR and CDR2 FQNEAQ (reference sequence). V lost 1 base and J 0 bases, leaving 7 bases between the germline ends. CDR3 DNA: TGTGCCAGCAGCTTAGGGTTCCCCTCCTATAATTCACCCCTCCACTTT. It translates to CASSLGFPSYNSPLHF.

The gene calls are TRBV24-1 and TRBJ1-5; TRBD1 matches 7 bases. The CDR3 covers 14 residues. The V gene's germline CDR1 is KGHDR and CDR2 SFDVKD. J gave up 6 bases and V 5 bases, and 6 bases lay outside the gene matches. CDR3 bases: TGTGCCACCAGTGCTAGACAGGGCGGTCAGCCCCAGCATTTT. Translated, it gives CATSARQGGQPQHF.

In this sample, this clonotype turned up many times. The chain employs TRBV12-3 or TRBV12-4 and TRBJ1-1; no definite D call. The CDR3 consists of 14 residues. Between the trimmed V and J ends, which lost 1 base and 7 bases, there was a span of 13 bases. The CDR3 DNA is TGTGCCAGCAGTTTAGGACCTGGATCGGGTGAAGCTTTCTTT. Translating it yields CASSLGPGSGEAFF.

The chain combines TRBV20-1 with TRBJ2-7; 10 nucleotides align to TRBD1. Germline assignment: CDR1 DFQATT and CDR2 SNEGSKA (reference sequence). Trimming took 7 bases from V and 4 from J; bases not matched to a gene: 4. This CDR3 has 12 residues. The CDR3 DNA sequence: TGCAGTGTTCCGGGACAGGGGTACGAGCAGTACTTC. It is translated as CSVPGQGYEQYF.

Many counts were recorded for this clonotype. The CDR3 loop reads CAISLSGGYNEQFF. CDR3 sequence (DNA): TGTGCCATCAGTTTAAGCGGGGGGTACAATGAGCAGTTCTTC. The J gene is TRBJ2-1, the V gene TRBV10-3; 9 bases fit TRBD2. V was clipped by 5 bases and J by 4 bases; unmatched bases: 3. This CDR3 is 14 amino acids long. Germline V gene lookup returns CDR1 ENHRY and CDR2 SYGVKD.

This clonotype has a count of ten or more. CDR3 sequence (DNA): TGTGCCAGCAGTTTACCCCACAATGAGCAGTTCTTC. Protein product: CASSLPHNEQFF. This chain links TRBV28 with TRBJ2-1; the D is unclear. The CDR3 is made up of 12 amino acids. Germline V gives CDR1 MDHEN, CDR2 SYDVKM. V lost 2 bases to trimming and J lost 5 bases, with 4 bases between them. Drawing the rest from reference TRBV28 and TRBJ2-1, the complete variable domain is DVKVTQSSRYLVKRTGEKVFLECVQDMDHENMFWYRQDPGLGLRLIYFSYDVKMKEKGDIPEGYSVSREKKERFSLILESASTNQTSMYLCASSLPHNEQFFGPGTRLTVL.

The CDR3 loop is CASSAGGYEQYV. The CDR3 nucleotides read TGTGCCAGCAGTGCCGGGGGCTACGAGCAGTACGTC. The V and J genes are TRBV11-1 and TRBJ2-7, with D possibly matching TRBD2 (6 bases). Trimming removed 6 bases at V and 3 bases at J, with 9 bases between. Germline V gene sequence: CDR1 SGHAT, CDR2 FQDESV (reference sequence). The CDR3 covers 12 residues.